Below, 5 T cell receptor beta chains from the same sample are listed, as sequenced in a study of beta chain features in type 1 diabetes. Expressed TCRB transcripts were sequenced after all isolated RNA was converted to cDNA. TCRdb's copy holds only in-frame clones and misses some; the assay was immunoSEQ multiplex PCR. The sample records a few hundred thousand clones, approximately 15% being singletons. Material for sequencing was naive CD4+ T cells from blood. These receptors were obtained from a woman younger than 35 in good health.

This clone was observed a few times. V usage is TRBV6-1 and J usage is TRBJ2-1; tentative D call: TRBD1 (6 bases). The CDR3 runs to 16 residues. From germline, CDR1 is MNHNS and CDR2 SASEGT. Trimming removed 3 bases from V and 2 bases from J, with 14 bases in between. CDR3 nucleotides: TGTGCCAGCAGTGACCGTGGGGGCTCCGCCTACAATGAGCAGTTCTTC. This codes for CASSDRGGSAYNEQFF.

This clone was picked up a small number of times. The sample has other DNA sequences that encode this CDR3 too. The genes are TRBV2 and TRBJ1-5; perhaps TRBD1 as D (5 bases). Germline assignment: CDR1 SNHLY and CDR2 FYNNEI. V gave up 6 bases and J gave up 0 bases, with 9 bases separating them. The CDR3 consists of 14 residues. The DNA of the CDR3 is TGTGCCAGCAGCCTCAGGGATAGCAATCAGCCCCAGCATTTT. Protein: CASSLRDSNQPQHF.

V usage is TRBV7-9 and J usage is TRBJ2-7; 8 bases match TRBD1. V shed 6 bases and J 1 base; nucleotides not matched to a gene: 8. Germline CDR1 reads SEHNR; CDR2 reads FQNEAQ (reference sequence). CDR3 length: 15 residues. CDR3 coding DNA: TGTGCCAGCAGTTCCGGGACAGGATCTTCCTACGAGCAGTACTTC. As protein: CASSSGTGSSYEQYF.

This sequence joins TRBV2 and TRBJ2-5; 7 bases are shared with TRBD1. This CDR3 has 13 amino acids. J gave up 2 bases and V 5 bases, and 2 bases lay outside the gene matches. Germline V gene sequence: CDR1 SNHLY, CDR2 FYNNEI. The CDR3 nucleotides are TGTGCCAGCAGTCGGACAGGACAAGAGACCCAGTACTTC. This codes for CASSRTGQETQYF.

Details on this clone: Other DNA sequences in the same sample also yield this CDR3. This chain uses TRBV7-9 with TRBJ2-1, with no clear D. Trimming removed 0 bases from V and 10 bases from J, with 7 bases in between. This CDR3 contains 12 residues. The germline gives CDR1 SEHNR, CDR2 FQNEAQ (reference sequence). The CDR3 DNA reads as TGTGCCAGCAGCTTAGCTGGCAGAGAGCAGTTCTTC. Residues: CASSLAGREQFF.